This T cell receptor beta chain was observed in a study of shared clonotypes between healthy human individuals. Naive CD8 populations comprised CD45RO-negative cells positively selected for CCR7, excluding terminally differentiated effector memory CD45RA+ cells. The donor population consisted of healthy HIV-negative adults with no recent acute infections or vaccinations. Produced via immunoSEQ multiplex PCR; TCRdb's table is partial and in-frame only. The table has about 2,100,000 clones, about 93% seen once. J gave up 4 bases and V 10 bases, and 12 bases lay outside the gene matches. The CDR3 totals 15 residues. The germline gives CDR1 LNHDA, CDR2 SQIVND (reference sequence).

This TCR was sampled from a man younger than 35 in good health. Some clones in this sample may be carry-over from other donors' samples. This chain joins TRBV19 and TRBJ2-7; 11 nucleotides align to TRBD2. Sequences were obtained from naive CD8+ T cells from PBMCs. CDR3 loop: CATSHLGTSGYEQYF. CDR3 DNA sequence: TGTGCCACCTCTCACCTCGGGACTAGCGGATACGAGCAGTACTTC.